A single T cell receptor beta chain is shown here with its context. The data stem from a study of blood T cell repertoires in COVID-19. The assay was immunoSEQ multiplex PCR, and TCRdb's table has in-frame clones only and misses some. The sample lists approximately 210,000 clones, around 87% occurring once. There are 18 residues in the CDR3. V was pared by 8 bases and J by 0 bases, with 14 bases of the junction left unmatched. The germline gives CDR1 SEHNR, CDR2 FQNEAQ (reference sequence). This rearrangement joins TRBV7-9 to TRBJ2-3; 10 bases line up with TRBD2. The sequencing sample was made of PBMCs or T cells enriched from blood (not recorded which). The receptor's source is a man aged 25 to 40 in a cohort exposed to, infected with or recovered from COVID-19 (not recorded which). CDR3 protein: CASFDSGRGFSSTDTQYF. The CDR3 DNA reads as TGTGCCAGCTTTGACAGCGGGAGGGGCTTCTCTAGCACAGATACGCAGTATTTT.